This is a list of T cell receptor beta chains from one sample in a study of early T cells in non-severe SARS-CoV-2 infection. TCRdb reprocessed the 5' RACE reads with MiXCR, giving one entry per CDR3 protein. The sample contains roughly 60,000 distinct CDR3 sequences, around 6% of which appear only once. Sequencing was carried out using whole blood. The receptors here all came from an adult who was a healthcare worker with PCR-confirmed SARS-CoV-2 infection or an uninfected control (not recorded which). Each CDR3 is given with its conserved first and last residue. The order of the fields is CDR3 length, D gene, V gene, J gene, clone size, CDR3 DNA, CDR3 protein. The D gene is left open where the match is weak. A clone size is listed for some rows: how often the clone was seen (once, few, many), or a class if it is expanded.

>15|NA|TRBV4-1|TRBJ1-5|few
TGCGCCAGCAGCGGCGGACAGATTAGCAATCAGCCCCAGCATTTT
CASSGGQISNQPQHF
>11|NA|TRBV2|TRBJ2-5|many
TGTGCCAGCAGGGACTGGGGGACCCAGTACTTC
CASRDWGTQYF
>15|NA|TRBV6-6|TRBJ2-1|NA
TGTGCCAGCAGTTACCGCTCGGACAGTTACAATGAGCAGTTCTTC
CASSYRSDSYNEQFF
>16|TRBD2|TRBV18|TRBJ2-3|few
TGTGCCAGCTCACCACCGGCGGGAGTGGGCACAGATACGCAGTATTTT
CASSPPAGVGTDTQYF
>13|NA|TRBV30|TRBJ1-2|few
TGTGCCTGGAGTGTTGAATCGAACTATGGCTACACCTTC
CAWSVESNYGYTF
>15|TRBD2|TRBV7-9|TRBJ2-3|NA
TGTGCCAGCACTAACGCTAGCGGAGGCACAGATACGCAGTATTTT
CASTNASGGTDTQYF
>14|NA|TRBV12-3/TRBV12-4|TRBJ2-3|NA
TGTGCCAGCAGTTTGACAGGAAGCACAGATACGCAGTATTTT
CASSLTGSTDTQYF
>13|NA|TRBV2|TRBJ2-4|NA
TGTGCCAGCAGTCTAGGCCCGAAAAACACTCAGTACTTC
CASSLGPKNTQYF
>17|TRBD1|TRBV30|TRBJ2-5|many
TGTGCCTGGAGTGGGACCAAAACAGGGGCAGGAATTGAGACCCAGTACTTC
CAWSGTKTGAGIETQYF
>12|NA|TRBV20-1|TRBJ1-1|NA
TGCAGTGCCGAGGCAGGGAACACTGAAGCTTTCTTT
CSAEAGNTEAFF
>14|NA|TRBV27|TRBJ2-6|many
TGTGCCAGCAGTTTCTCCCTTGGGGCCAACGTCCTGACTTTC
CASSFSLGANVLTF
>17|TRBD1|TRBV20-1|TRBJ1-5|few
TGCAGTGCTAGAGCCGAACCGGGACAGGGGCCCAATCAGCCCCAGCATTTT
CSARAEPGQGPNQPQHF
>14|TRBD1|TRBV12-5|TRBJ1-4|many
TGTGCTAGTGACGCGGGACAGAATAATGAAAAACTGTTTTTT
CASDAGQNNEKLFF
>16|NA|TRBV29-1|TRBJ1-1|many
TGCAGCGTTAGGAGGGGCAGGGGACCAATGAACACTGAAGCTTTCTTT
CSVRRGRGPMNTEAFF
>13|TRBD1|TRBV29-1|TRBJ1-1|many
TGCAGCGGTTTTAGACAGGGGAACACTGAAGCTTTCTTT
CSGFRQGNTEAFF
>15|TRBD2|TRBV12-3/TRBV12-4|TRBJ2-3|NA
TGTGCCAGCAGTCCGGGGGGGACTAGCACAGATACGCAGTATTTT
CASSPGGTSTDTQYF
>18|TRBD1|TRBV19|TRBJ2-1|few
TGTGCCAGTAGTATAGAATTGATGGGGACAGGGGGCAGGAATGAGCAGTTCTTC
CASSIELMGTGGRNEQFF
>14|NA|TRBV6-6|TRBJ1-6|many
TGTGCCAGCAGTCACCCGGGACAAACCATCTCGCTCCACTTT
CASSHPGQTISLHF
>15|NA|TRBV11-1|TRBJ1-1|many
TGTGCCAGCAGCTTAGGGTCTTTTGGGGGCCCTGAAGCTTTCTTT
CASSLGSFGGPEAFF
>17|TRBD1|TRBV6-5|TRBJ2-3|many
TGTGCCAGCACGGGGCAGGGGGCGTTGGTTGGCACAGATACGCAGTATTTT
CASTGQGALVGTDTQYF
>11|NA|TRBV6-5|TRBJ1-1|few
TGTGCCAGCAGTTATTACGGTGAAGCTTTCTTT
CASSYYGEAFF
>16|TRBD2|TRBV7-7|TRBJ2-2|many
TGTGCCAGCAGCTCGAGGACTAGCGGGAGTCCCGGGGAGCTGTTTTTT
CASSSRTSGSPGELFF
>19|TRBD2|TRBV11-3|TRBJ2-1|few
TGTGCCAGCAGCGGAGGGAGGGGACTAGCGGGAAACGGGGACAATGAGCAGTTCTTC
CASSGGRGLAGNGDNEQFF
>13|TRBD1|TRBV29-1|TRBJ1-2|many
TGCAGCGTTGAATGGACAGGGGCCTATGGCTACACCTTC
CSVEWTGAYGYTF
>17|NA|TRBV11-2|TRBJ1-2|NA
TGTGCCAGCCTTAAGGCCGGACCCTCGCTTGATAACTATGGCTACACCTTC
CASLKAGPSLDNYGYTF
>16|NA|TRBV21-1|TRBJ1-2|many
TGTGCCAGGTCAGCGGGACACCCGACGCCCTACTATGGCTACACCTTC
CARSAGHPTPYYGYTF
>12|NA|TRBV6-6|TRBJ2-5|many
TGTGCCAGCAGCCACCCGTCGGAGACCCAGTACTTC
CASSHPSETQYF
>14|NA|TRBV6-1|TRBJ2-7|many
TGTGCCAGCACTAAGCCGGGACGGGGCTACGAGCAGTACTTC
CASTKPGRGYEQYF
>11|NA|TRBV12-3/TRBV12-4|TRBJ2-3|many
TGTGCCAGCAGTTTACGAGATACGCAGTATTTT
CASSLRDTQYF
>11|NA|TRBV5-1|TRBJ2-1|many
TGCGCCAGCAAGGAAAGGGCAGAGCAGTTCTTC
CASKERAEQFF
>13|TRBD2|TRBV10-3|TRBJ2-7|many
TGTGCCATCAGTCGCGGGGGGTTATACGAGCAGTACTTC
CAISRGGLYEQYF
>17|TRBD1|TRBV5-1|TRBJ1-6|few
TGCGCCAGCAGCTTGGGTTTCCGGGACAGTTCCAATTCACCCCTCCACTTT
CASSLGFRDSSNSPLHF
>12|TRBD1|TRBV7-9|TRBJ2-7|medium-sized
TGTGCCAGCAGCAGCACAGGGGACGAGCAGTACTTC
CASSSTGDEQYF
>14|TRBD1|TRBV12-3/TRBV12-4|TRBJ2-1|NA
TGTGCCAGCAGTAGGGACAGAAGGACGAATGAGCAGTTCTTC
CASSRDRRTNEQFF
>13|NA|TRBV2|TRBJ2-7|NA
TGTGCCAGCAGCCTGGACTCTAACTACGAGCAGTACTTC
CASSLDSNYEQYF
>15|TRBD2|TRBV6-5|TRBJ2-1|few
TGTGCCAGCAGTTACCCTGCTAGCGGCTACAATGAGCAGTTCTTC
CASSYPASGYNEQFF
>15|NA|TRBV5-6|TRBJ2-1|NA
TGTGCCAGCAGCTTGGGACTACTCCCTCGGGATGAGCAGTTCTTC
CASSLGLLPRDEQFF
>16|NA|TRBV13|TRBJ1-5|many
TGTGCCAGCAGAATTACACCAGGGGTTAGCAATCAGCCCCAGCATTTT
CASRITPGVSNQPQHF
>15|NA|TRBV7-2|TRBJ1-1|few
TGTGCCAGCAGCTTAGGCCCGGACTTCCACACTGAAGCTTTCTTT
CASSLGPDFHTEAFF
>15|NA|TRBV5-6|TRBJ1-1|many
TGTGCCAGCAGCTTGGAGGTACGTAGGAACACTGAAGCTTTCTTT
CASSLEVRRNTEAFF